This is a list of T cell receptor beta chains from one sample in a study of blood T cell repertoires in COVID-19. Generated by immunoSEQ multiplex PCR, the TCRdb table keeps only in-frame clones and is missing some. The sample gives approximately 150,000 clones, about four fifths of which show up once; 2.2% is in the top ten. The sequencing sample was made of peripheral blood. These receptors were collected from a man in his 70s with acute or convalescent COVID-19. Both conserved end residues are part of each CDR3. A D gene is named only where the DNA matches it firmly. Expanded clones get a size class; other rows say once, few or many, or leave the size out.

D	length	size	V	J	CDR3	DNA
TRBD1	14	NA	TRBV11-2	TRBJ1-1	CASSRQGIGTEAFF	TGTGCCAGCAGCCGACAGGGAATCGGCACTGAAGCTTTCTTT
NA	16	NA	TRBV4-1	TRBJ1-2	CASSQDFKAQGGGYTF	TGCGCCAGCAGCCAAGATTTTAAAGCACAGGGCGGAGGCTACACCTTC
NA	16	once	TRBV7-9	TRBJ1-3	CASSLAQGGFGNTIYF	TGTGCCAGCAGCTTAGCACAAGGGGGATTTGGAAACACCATATATTTT
NA	12	once	TRBV7-3	TRBJ2-3	CASSPPTDTQYF	TGTGCCAGCAGCCCTCCGACAGATACGCAGTATTTT
NA	17	NA	TRBV3-1/TRBV3-2	TRBJ2-3	CASSRQQGGSRTDTQYF	TGTGCCAGCAGCCGTCAACAGGGAGGGAGTCGCACAGATACGCAGTATTTT
NA	17	NA	TRBV4-1	TRBJ1-4	CASSRPGELATNEKLFF	TGCGCCAGCAGCCGCCCCGGGGAGTTAGCAACTAATGAAAAACTGTTTTTT
TRBD1	11	NA	TRBV12-3/TRBV12-4	TRBJ1-1	CASSTGGKAFF	TGTGCCAGCAGTACAGGGGGCAAAGCTTTCTTT
NA	15	few	TRBV13	TRBJ2-2	CASSLVPENTGELFF	TGTGCCAGCAGCTTAGTGCCAGAGAACACCGGGGAGCTGTTTTTT
TRBD2	15	many	TRBV5-1	TRBJ2-7	CASSLVGLGGYEQYF	TGCGCCAGCAGCTTGGTGGGACTAGGAGGGTACGAGCAGTACTTC
NA	13	NA	TRBV7-6	TRBJ1-1	CASSQREPAEAFF	TGTGCCAGCAGCCAGCGGGAGCCGGCTGAAGCTTTCTTT